A selection of T cell receptor beta chains follows, all from one sample in a study of tumor-infiltrating lymphocytes in primary liver carcinoma. Using its own MiXCR run on the multiplex PCR reads, TCRdb lists one record per CDR3 protein. There are about 23,000 distinct CDR3 sequences in the sample; 70% to 80% occur only once, and more than 30% lies in the top ten. Sequences were obtained from liver tumor tissue from sampling region 5. All receptors derive from a woman aged 25 to 39 with primary liver carcinoma and hepatitis B virus infection. CDR3s include the opening cysteine and the closing phenylalanine or tryptophan. A D gene is named only where the DNA matches it firmly. Clone size is stated in some rows and not others, as once, few, many or a class when expanded.

NA	NA	14	TRBV9	TRBJ2-2	TGTACCAGCAGCGTCGAACAGGGCAGCAGGGAGCTGTTTTTT	CTSSVEQGSRELFF
NA	NA	14	TRBV7-9	TRBJ2-7	TGTGTCAGCAGCCCTCACGGGACATTCTACGAGCAGTACTTC	CVSSPHGTFYEQYF
NA	NA	12	TRBV30	TRBJ1-1	TGTGCCTGGAGTGGGAAGGTCACTGATGTTTTCTTT	CAWSGKVTDVFF
NA	NA	13	TRBV29-1	TRBJ2-1	TGCAGCGACTGTGGGGTGGGAGAGAGTGAGCAGTCCTTC	CSDCGVGESEQSF
NA	TRBD1	15	TRBV11-2	TRBJ1-2	TGTGTCAGCAGCCGCAGGGGGCGCGGGGGCTATGACTACACCTTC	CVSSRRGRGGYDYTF
NA	NA	14	TRBV6-1	TRBJ2-1	TGTGCTAGCAGTGATTCACATTCTGGATCCGGGCAGTTCTTC	CASSDSHSGSGQFF
NA	NA	12	TRBV11-3	TRBJ2-1	TGTGCCAGCAGTGTGGGCTACAATGAGCAGTTCTTC	CASSVGYNEQFF
NA	NA	16	TRBV4-3	TRBJ2-2	TGCGCCAGCAGCCATGGGGCGGGGACCCTCACCGGTGATCTGTTTTTT	CASSHGAGTLTGDLFF
NA	NA	14	TRBV4-3	TRBJ1-2	TGCACCAGCAGCGCTGAGTCGGAGATCTATGGCTACATCTTC	CTSSAESEIYGYIF
large	NA	18	TRBV11-3	TRBJ2-5	TGTGCCAGCAGCCCGGGGGATTCTAGCCAGGGTGTGCAAGAGACCCAGTACTTC	CASSPGDSSQGVQETQYF
NA	NA	12	TRBV5-6	TRBJ2-1	TGTGCCAGCAGCTTGAGAGTGGGGGAGCAGTTCTTC	CASSLRVGEQFF
many	TRBD2	16	TRBV18	TRBJ2-7	TGTGCCAGCTCAACAAAACTAGCGGGAGGAAGTTACGAGCAGTACTTC	CASSTKLAGGSYEQYF
many	TRBD1	13	TRBV28	TRBJ1-2	TGTGCCAGCAGTATAGACAGGGGGGATGGCTACACCTTC	CASSIDRGDGYTF
once	NA	15	TRBV12-3/TRBV12-4	TRBJ2-1	TGTGCCAGCAGTCTGTCCGGGACCAGCGGACCTGAGCAGTTCTTC	CASSLSGTSGPEQFF
NA	TRBD1	14	TRBV20-1	TRBJ2-7	TGCAGTGCTCTGCTGGGACAGGATTTGGCCGAGCAGTACTTC	CSALLGQDLAEQYF
once	NA	12	TRBV11-2	TRBJ1-4	TGTGCCTGCAGCCCCTGGGGGGGAAAACTGTCCTTT	CACSPWGGKLSF
NA	NA	13	TRBV6-2/TRBV6-3	TRBJ1-5	TGTGCCAGCATTTATCGGGACAATCAGCCCCAGGATTTT	CASIYRDNQPQDF
NA	NA	13	TRBV11-2	TRBJ2-3	TGTGCCATTAGCTTAGCGCTAGGGGATACGCGGTATTTT	CAISLALGDTRYF
NA	TRBD1	14	TRBV7-9	TRBJ1-1	TGTGCCAAGAGCTTCGGACAGGGGAACACTGAAGCTTTCTTT	CAKSFGQGNTEAFF
NA	NA	13	TRBV30	TRBJ1-4	TGTGCCTGGAGTCTACTCGGGGGGGAAAAACTGTTTTTT	CAWSLLGGEKLFF
NA	NA	14	TRBV6-2/TRBV6-3	TRBJ2-5	TGTACCAGCAACTCCGGGACAACCCCCGAGACCCAGTACTTC	CTSNSGTTPETQYF
NA	NA	13	TRBV12-3/TRBV12-4	TRBJ2-3	TGTGCCAGCAGTTTAGTAACAGCAAATACGCAGTATTTT	CASSLVTANTQYF
NA	NA	12	TRBV11-2	TRBJ2-5	TGTGCCAGCAGTATAGGGTTAGAGACTCAGTACTTC	CASSIGLETQYF
NA	NA	15	TRBV5-4	TRBJ2-3	TGTGCCAACAGCCCGCCCGGGATGGAGGCGGATATGCAGTATTTT	CANSPPGMEADMQYF
NA	NA	16	TRBV10-3	TRBJ2-1	TGTGCTATCAGTGAGTCGGCAGTGGGAGCCTACAATGAGCAGCTCTTC	CAISESAVGAYNEQLF
NA	TRBD1	16	TRBV5-1	TRBJ2-7	TGCGCCAGCAGCTGGCCAGGTACAGGGGGAGCCTACGGGCAGTACTTC	CASSWPGTGGAYGQYF
NA	NA	16	TRBV11-2	TRBJ2-2	TGTGCCAGCAGCCCCGATCCCCAATTGAACACCGGGGATTTGTCTTTT	CASSPDPQLNTGDLSF
medium-sized	NA	12	TRBV30	TRBJ2-2	TGTGCCTGGACCCTTTACACCGGGGAGCTGTTTTTT	CAWTLYTGELFF
NA	TRBD2	15	TRBV11-3	TRBJ2-1	TGCGCCAGCAGCCGACCAGCGGGGGGGGGGTATGAGCAATTCTTC	CASSRPAGGGYEQFF
once	NA	13	TRBV6-2/TRBV6-3	TRBJ2-5	TGTGCCAGCAGTTACTTGACTCATTTGGCCCAGTACTTC	CASSYLTHLAQYF
NA	TRBD1	16	TRBV9	TRBJ1-3	TGTGCCAGCAGGCTTCTACCAGGACAGGGGTCAAACACCATATATTTT	CASRLLPGQGSNTIYF
few	TRBD2	19	TRBV4-3	TRBJ2-2	TGTGCCAGCAGCGTACTAGCGGGAGGGCCCCATTCAAACACCGGGGAGCTGTTTTTT	CASSVLAGGPHSNTGELFF
NA	TRBD2	18	TRBV23-1	TRBJ2-3	TGCGCCAGCAGTCGATCTCTTGGTTCGAGCGGGAGTGGAGATACGCAGTATTTT	CASSRSLGSSGSGDTQYF